A few counts support the clone carrying this TCR beta chain. Its cognate antigen is unknown. The sample comes from a study of T cells after yellow fever vaccination. As for the study in general: Low-cell-number fractions underwent preparation using SMART-Seq v4 Ultra Low Input.

They built TCR cDNA with 5'RACE template switching, a step that put in a universal primer site and UMIs. TCRdb itself ran the 5' RACE reads through MiXCR, one entry per CDR3 protein. This sample has about 260,000 distinct CDR3 sequences, with approximately 13% found just once. V shed 4 bases, J shed 5 bases, and the junction held 10 bases outside the gene matches. Germline V gene data show CDR1 as SQVTM and CDR2 as ANQGSEA. The CDR3 runs to 15 residues. Study results and limitations: Contaminants from the bulk population, in the form of abundant clonotypes, could be found in FACS-sorted repertoires.

The material was CD4+ T cells sorted from PBMCs, obtained 45 days after the yellow fever booster vaccination. This clonotype was sampled from a man under 40 who received the YFV17D yellow fever vaccine. The rearrangement links TRBV29-1 to TRBJ2-1; 8 bases align to TRBD2. The CDR3 sequence is CSVGGRLAGDNEQFF. As DNA, the CDR3 is TGCAGCGTTGGAGGACGGCTAGCGGGCGACAATGAGCAGTTCTTC.